This section outlines one TCR beta chain sequence together with its context. The entry originates in a study of cytomegalovirus exposure and HLA in healthy donors. Clones were sequenced by immunoSEQ multiplex PCR, and TCRdb holds only the in-frame ones, with some missing. The sample gives roughly 220,000 clones, approximately 90% of which show up once; 1% to 1.2% is in the top ten. Material: PBMCs. The source of this sequence is a woman younger than 35 in good health and CMV-seronegative.

DNA of the CDR3: TGTGCCAGCAGCTTGTGGCAGGGTGGCTATGGCTACACCTTC. Translation gives CASSLWQGGYGYTF. This chain joins TRBV5-4 and TRBJ1-2; possibly TRBD1 for D (5 bases). V was shortened by 1 base and J by 4 bases, with 11 bases between the two germline ends. The CDR3 consists of 14 residues. The germline V gene encodes CDR1 SGHNT and CDR2 YYREEE (reference sequence).